Listed here are 8 T cell receptor beta chains from one sample, sequenced in a study of cytomegalovirus exposure and HLA in healthy donors. Use of 60 Vbeta and 13 Jbeta primers characterized the PCR. The protocol was immunoSEQ multiplex PCR, while the TCRdb copy is restricted to in-frame clones and leaves out a portion. The sample includes roughly 110,000 clones, around 73% of them seen just once. The sample consisted of PBMCs. All receptors come from a man younger than 40 in good health and CMV-seronegative.

Comments on this clone: It is likely a read error, because the conserved phenylalanine at the end of the CDR3 is missing. The rearrangement links TRBV5-1 to TRBJ1-5; 11 bases map to TRBD1. The CDR3 is 22 residues long. The V gene's germline CDR1 is SGHRS and CDR2 YFSETQ. After removal of 4 bases from V and 5 bases from J, the junction contained 26 bases not matched to a gene. CDR3 loop: CASSPKYRMSRDRGAHDQPQHS. CDR3 DNA sequence: TGCGCCAGCAGCCCCAAGTACCGTATGAGCCGGGACAGGGGGGCGCACGATCAGCCCCAGCATTCT.

Turning to this clone: Distinct nucleotide sequences in the sample also encode this CDR3. The chain has TRBV7-6 and TRBJ1-2; the match to TRBD1 covers 8 bases. Per the germline V gene, CDR1 is SGHVS and CDR2 is FNYEAQ. V lost 5 bases and J lost 2; bases outside the gene matches: 4. The CDR3 length is 14 residues. In DNA form, the CDR3 reads TGTGCCAGCAGCCCAGGACAGGGAAACTATGGCTACACCTTC. Translated, it gives CASSPGQGNYGYTF.

The V and J genes are TRBV13 and TRBJ1-2; 8 nucleotides match TRBD1. The trim removed 5 bases at V and 4 bases at J, leaving 6 bases unmatched. The CDR3 contains 14 residues. The germline V gene encodes CDR1 PRHDT and CDR2 FYEKMQ (reference sequence). CDR3 residues: CASSTGTGLYGYTF. The CDR3 DNA reads TGTGCCAGCAGCACCGGGACAGGCCTCTATGGCTACACCTTC. Combining the CDR3 with reference TRBV13 and TRBJ1-2 gives the whole variable domain AAGVIQSPRHLIKEKRETATLKCYPIPRHDTVYWYQQGPGQDPQFLISFYEKMQSDKGSIPDRFSAQQFSDYHSELNMSSLELGDSALYFCASSTGTGLYGYTFGSGTRLTVV.

A single count supports this clone. V gene TRBV5-1 combines with J gene TRBJ2-5, with D possibly matching TRBD1 (7 bases). CDR1 SGHRS and CDR2 YFSETQ come from the germline V gene. V was trimmed by 2 bases and J by 4 bases, leaving 18 bases between them. The CDR3 is made up of 16 amino acids. The CDR3 reads CASSFRDGGGGETQYF. The CDR3 DNA reads TGCGCCAGCAGCTTCCGAGACGGAGGGGGCGGAGAGACCCAGTACTTC. Full variable domain (rest looked up from reference TRBV5-1 and TRBJ2-5): KAGVTQTPRYLIKTRGQQVTLSCSPISGHRSVSWYQQTPGQGLQFLFEYFSETQRNKGNFPGRFSGRQFSNSRSEMNVSTLELGDSALYLCASSFRDGGGGETQYFGPGTRLLVL.

The chain links TRBV9 to TRBJ2-4, with TRBD1 identical over 12 bases. The J segment lost 4 bases and the V segment lost 4 bases, leaving 6 bases of the junction unmatched. There are 16 residues in the CDR3. Germline V gives CDR1 SGDLS, CDR2 YYNGEE. In nucleotides, the CDR3 is TGTGCCAGCAGCACCGGGGGACAGGGGGCGAAAAACATTCAGTACTTC. Amino acids: CASSTGGQGAKNIQYF.

The chain recombines TRBV4-1 with TRBJ2-7; 10 nucleotides align to TRBD2. Per germline, CDR1 MGHRA and CDR2 YSYEKL. V was clipped by 6 bases and J by 0 bases; unmatched bases: 5. CDR3 size: 15 residues. Here the CDR3 DNA reads TGCGCCAGCAGTCTGAGCGGGGGGGGCTCCTACGAGCAGTACTTC. Encoded protein: CASSLSGGGSYEQYF.

V is TRBV7-3 and J is TRBJ2-2; unclear D gene. The germline V and J ends were trimmed by 0 bases and 4 bases, with 3 bases remaining between them. The CDR3 consists of 13 residues. CDR1 and CDR2 from the germline V gene are SGHTA and FQGTGA. DNA of the CDR3: TGTGCCAGCAGCTTAACTAGCACCGGGGAGCTGTTTTTT. This codes for CASSLTSTGELFF.

As concerns this clone: In this CDR3 the conserved last residue, phenylalanine or tryptophan, is missing, so a read error is likely. The chain joins TRBV29-1 to TRBJ1-2; TRBD1 might be the D (5 bases). Germline V lookup: CDR1 SQVTM, CDR2 ANQGSEA. The CDR3 has 12 amino acids. The V gene lost 7 bases and the J gene lost 3 bases, with 12 bases spanning the gap. CDR3 in DNA: TGCAGCGCCTCTATGGGGGACTATGGCTACACCCTC. This gives the protein CSASMGDYGYTL.